This T cell receptor (beta chain) was identified in a study of cytomegalovirus exposure and HLA in healthy donors. At the level of the study: Out of about 179 million T cells, an earlier analysis found roughly 110 million unique TCR beta sequences in total.

Points on this clone: Antigen specificity is unknown.

Trimming removed 4 bases from V and 5 bases from J, with 20 bases in between. The germline CDR1 and CDR2 sequences are SEHNR and FQNEAQ (reference sequence). This CDR3 spans 16 amino acids. PCR employed 60 Vbeta and 13 Jbeta primers. The protocol was immunoSEQ multiplex PCR, while the TCRdb copy is restricted to in-frame clones and leaves out a portion. The data show approximately 110,000 clones, 74% seen once. Study conclusions and caveats: In an earlier analysis, in about 530 donors, most V segments appeared productive either ~90% or ~30% of the time.

The chain links TRBV7-9 to TRBJ2-5, with D tentatively TRBD1 (8 bases). This sequence originates from a man between 50 and 59 years old in good health and CMV-seropositive. The sequenced material came from PBMCs. The CDR3 loop is CASSYLGGGQEETQYF. In nucleotides, the CDR3 is TGTGCCAGCAGCTACCTTGGCGGGGGACAGGAGGAGACCCAGTACTTC.